The entry below gives a single TCR beta chain sequence along with its context. CDR1 SNHLY and CDR2 FYNNEI come from the germline V gene. The CDR3 runs to 15 residues. V shed 6 bases, J shed 0 bases, and the junction held 6 bases outside the gene matches. Original handling: Quantification of nucleated cells was approximated via reference gene primer amplification. Profiled with immunoSEQ multiplex PCR; TCRdb holds only in-frame clones, not every one. V and J calls and clone size follow that table, whereas D and trimming were derived from the DNA. The profile covers 390,000 or so clones, with approximately 90% appearing a single time and about 1.5% taken by the ten largest. The data were taken from a study of blood T cell repertoires in COVID-19. Overall study context: Both acute and convalescent COVID-19 samples were obtained from the United States, Italy and Spain. T cells, B-cell-depleted T cells, or PBMCs provided the cDNA or gDNA that served as material.

This sequence joins TRBV2 and TRBJ1-1, with 8 bases lining up with TRBD1. This clonotype was obtained from a young woman with active or convalescent COVID-19. Sample: peripheral blood. The CDR3 nucleotides are TGTGCCAGCAGGATGACAGGGGACATGAACACTGAAGCTTTCTTT. Amino acids: CASRMTGDMNTEAFF.